This T cell receptor beta chain was recorded in a study of T cell responses to AZD1222 COVID-19 vaccine. Measured with immunoSEQ multiplex PCR; TCRdb has only the in-frame clones, and not every one. The sample has roughly 120,000 clones, 88% seen once. This sequence was found in an adult in good health. The sample in question was peripheral blood, obtained on day 0 of AZD1222 vaccination.

The CDR3 nucleotides are TGTGCCAGCAGTACAGGACAGGGGGACGAGCAGTACTTC. It codes for CASSTGQGDEQYF. The V gene is TRBV6-5, the J gene TRBJ2-7; TRBD1 matches at 10 bases. The CDR3 is 13 residues long. The ends lost 5 bases at V and 5 bases at J; junction bases unmatched: 3. The V gene's germline CDR1 is MNHEY and CDR2 SVGAGI.